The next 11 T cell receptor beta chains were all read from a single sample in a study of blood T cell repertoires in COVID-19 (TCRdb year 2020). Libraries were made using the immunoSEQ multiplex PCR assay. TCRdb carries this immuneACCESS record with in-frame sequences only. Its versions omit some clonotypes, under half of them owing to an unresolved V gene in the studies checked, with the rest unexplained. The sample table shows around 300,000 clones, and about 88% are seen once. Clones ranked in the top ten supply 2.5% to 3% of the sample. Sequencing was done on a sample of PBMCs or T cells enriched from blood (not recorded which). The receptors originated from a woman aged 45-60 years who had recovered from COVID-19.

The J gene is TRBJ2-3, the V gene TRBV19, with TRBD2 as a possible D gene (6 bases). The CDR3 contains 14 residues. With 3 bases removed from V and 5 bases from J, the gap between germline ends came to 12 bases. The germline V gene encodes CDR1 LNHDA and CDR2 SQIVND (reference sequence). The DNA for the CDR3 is TGTGCCAGTAGTATGGCGGGATCAGGAGATACGCAGTATTTT. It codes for CASSMAGSGDTQYF.

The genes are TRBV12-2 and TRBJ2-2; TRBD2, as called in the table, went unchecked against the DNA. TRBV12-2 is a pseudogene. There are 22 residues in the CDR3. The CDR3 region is CASRLGGSQLLERTSNTGELFF. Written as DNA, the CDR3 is TGTGCAAGTCGCTTGGGAGGGAGTCAGCTACTCGAGCGGACTTCGAACACCGGGGAGCTGTTTTTT.

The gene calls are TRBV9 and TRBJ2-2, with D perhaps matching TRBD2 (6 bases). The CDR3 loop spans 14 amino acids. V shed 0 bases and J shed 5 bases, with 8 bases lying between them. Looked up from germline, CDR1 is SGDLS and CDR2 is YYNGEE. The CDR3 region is CASSVGRGTGELFF. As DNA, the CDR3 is TGTGCCAGCAGCGTAGGACGGGGGACCGGGGAGCTGTTTTTT.

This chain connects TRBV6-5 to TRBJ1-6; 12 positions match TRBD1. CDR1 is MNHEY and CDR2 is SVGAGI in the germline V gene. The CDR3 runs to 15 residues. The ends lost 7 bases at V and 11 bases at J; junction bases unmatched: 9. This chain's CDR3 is CASKPPGQGATPLHF. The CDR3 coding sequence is TGTGCCAGCAAGCCACCGGGACAGGGGGCCACACCCCTCCACTTT.

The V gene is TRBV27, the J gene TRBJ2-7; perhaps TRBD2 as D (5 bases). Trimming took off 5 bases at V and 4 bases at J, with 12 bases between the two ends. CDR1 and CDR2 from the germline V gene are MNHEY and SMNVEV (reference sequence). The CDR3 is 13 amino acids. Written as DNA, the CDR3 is TGTGCCAGCAGTCCCGTGAGGGTATACGAGCAGTACTTC. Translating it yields CASSPVRVYEQYF.

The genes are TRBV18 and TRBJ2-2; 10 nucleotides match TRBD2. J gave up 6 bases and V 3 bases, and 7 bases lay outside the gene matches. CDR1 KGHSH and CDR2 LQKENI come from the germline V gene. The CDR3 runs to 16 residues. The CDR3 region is CASSPLASGRAGELFF. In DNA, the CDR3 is TGTGCCAGCTCACCCCTGGCTAGCGGGAGAGCCGGGGAGCTGTTTTTT.

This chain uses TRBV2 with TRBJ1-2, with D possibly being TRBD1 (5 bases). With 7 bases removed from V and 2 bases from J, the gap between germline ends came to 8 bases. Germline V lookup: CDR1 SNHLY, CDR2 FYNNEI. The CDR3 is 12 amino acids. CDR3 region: CASNRQNYGYTF. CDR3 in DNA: TGTGCCAGCAATAGACAGAACTATGGCTACACCTTC.

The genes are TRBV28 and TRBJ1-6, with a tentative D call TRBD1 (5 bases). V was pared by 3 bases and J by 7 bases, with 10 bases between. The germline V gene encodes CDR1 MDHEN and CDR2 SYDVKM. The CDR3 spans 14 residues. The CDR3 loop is CASSFGRGNSPLHF. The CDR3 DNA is TGTGCCAGCAGTTTTGGTAGGGGCAATTCACCCCTCCACTTT. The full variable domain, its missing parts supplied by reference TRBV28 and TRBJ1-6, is DVKVTQSSRYLVKRTGEKVFLECVQDMDHENMFWYRQDPGLGLRLIYFSYDVKMKEKGDIPEGYSVSREKKERFSLILESASTNQTSMYLCASSFGRGNSPLHFGNGTRLTVT.

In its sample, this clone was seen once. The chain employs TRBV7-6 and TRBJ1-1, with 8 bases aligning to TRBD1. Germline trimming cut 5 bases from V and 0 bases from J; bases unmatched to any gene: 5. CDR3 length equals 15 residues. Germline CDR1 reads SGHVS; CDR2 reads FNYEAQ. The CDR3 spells CASSPQGGMNTEAFF. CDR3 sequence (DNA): TGTGCCAGCAGCCCACAGGGGGGCATGAACACTGAAGCTTTCTTT.

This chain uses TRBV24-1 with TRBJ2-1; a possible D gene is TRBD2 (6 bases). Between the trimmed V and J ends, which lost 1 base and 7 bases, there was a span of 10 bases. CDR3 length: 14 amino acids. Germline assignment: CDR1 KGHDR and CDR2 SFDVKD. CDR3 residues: CATSDFSGRNEQFF. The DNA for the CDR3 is TGTGCCACCAGTGATTTTTCCGGGAGAAATGAGCAGTTCTTC.

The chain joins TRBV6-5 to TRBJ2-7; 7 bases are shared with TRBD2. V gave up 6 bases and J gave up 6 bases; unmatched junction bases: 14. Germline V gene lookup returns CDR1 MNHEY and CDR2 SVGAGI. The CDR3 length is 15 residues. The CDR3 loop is CASSAPGTTLFEQYF. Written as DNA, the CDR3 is TGTGCCAGCAGCGCCCCCGGGACTACTCTTTTCGAGCAGTACTTC.